The 15 T cell receptor beta chains in this list originate from one sample, sequenced in a study of OX40 agonist ivuxolimab in advanced cancers. Clones were sequenced by immunoSEQ multiplex PCR, and TCRdb holds only the in-frame ones, with some missing. The repertoire holds 55,000 to 65,000 clones, with roughly nine tenths as singletons. The source was CD4+ or CD8+ T cells sorted from blood, collected in a trial of the OX40 agonist ivuxolimab. The receptors here all came from an adult with an advanced solid tumor such as melanoma, head and neck, liver or kidney cancer.

The chain joins TRBV11-3 to TRBJ2-1; 7 bases match TRBD1. The CDR3 has 15 amino acids. J was trimmed by 8 bases and V by 5 bases; bases with no gene match: 12. Germline lookup yields CDR1 SGHNT and CDR2 YENEEA. This CDR3 reads CASSTGQVGTDEQFF. The CDR3 nucleotides read TGTGCCAGCAGCACTGGACAGGTTGGGACCGATGAGCAGTTCTTC.

V is TRBV4-3 and J is TRBJ2-1, with 7 bases identical to TRBD1. The trim removed 0 bases at V and 0 bases at J, leaving 5 bases unmatched. Germline lookup yields CDR1 LGHNA and CDR2 YSLEER. This CDR3 comprises 17 residues. This CDR3 reads CASSQEPRGSSYNEQFF. The CDR3 DNA reads TGCGCCAGCAGCCAAGAACCCAGGGGGAGCTCCTACAATGAGCAGTTCTTC.

J is TRBJ1-5 and V is TRBV19; 10 nucleotides agree with TRBD1. J lost 6 bases, V lost 6 bases, and 5 bases had no gene match. The CDR3 extends over 14 amino acids. Germline CDR1 LNHDA, CDR2 SQIVND (reference sequence). As DNA, the CDR3 is TGTGCCAGTAGGCGACAGGGGGCGGGTCAGCCCCAGCATTTT. This translates into CASRRQGAGQPQHF.

The J gene is TRBJ1-3, the V gene TRBV5-6; unclear D gene. In germline, CDR1 is SGHDT, CDR2 YYEEEE. Trimming cost V 4 bases and J 0 bases, with 8 bases left between them. This CDR3 is 14 amino acids long. CDR3 nucleotides: TGTGCCAGCAGCAGGTCCGCCTCTGGAAACACCATATATTTT. Protein: CASSRSASGNTIYF.

DNA of the CDR3: TGTGCCAGCAGGACAGGGGGCGCTTACGAGCAGTACTTC. Protein: CASRTGGAYEQYF. The chain is built from TRBV28 and TRBJ2-7; 10 bases are shared with TRBD1. Germline loops: CDR1 MDHEN, CDR2 SYDVKM. There are 13 residues in the CDR3. With V trimmed by 6 bases and J by 4 bases, 3 bases remained unmatched.

This clone was picked up one time. V and J are TRBV25-1 and TRBJ2-7; TRBD2 is a possible D gene (7 bases). Germline CDR1 reads MGHDK; CDR2 reads SYGVNS. The V end lost 3 bases, the J end lost 5 bases, and 14 bases lay between the germline ends. There are 14 residues in the CDR3. The CDR3 region has the DNA TGTGCCAGCAGTGATCATCGGGGGGCGGACGAGCAGTACTTC. Translated: CASSDHRGADEQYF.

J is TRBJ1-4 and V is TRBV28, with D uncertain. The CDR3 covers 14 residues. Germline values: CDR1 MDHEN, CDR2 SYDVKM. The V gene lost 3 bases and the J gene lost 0 bases, with 5 bases spanning the gap. CDR3 residues: CASSFEATNEKLFF. The CDR3 region has the DNA TGTGCCAGCAGTTTCGAGGCAACTAATGAAAAACTGTTTTTT.

This rearrangement joins TRBV7-2 to TRBJ2-2, with D maybe TRBD2 (6 bases). Trimming removed 6 bases at V and 4 bases at J, with 12 bases between. Germline V gives CDR1 SGHTA, CDR2 FQGNSA. This CDR3 contains 14 residues. The CDR3 DNA reads as TGTGCCAGCAGACTAGCCGGGCTCACCGGGGAGCTGTTTTTT. Encoded protein: CASRLAGLTGELFF.

The chain joins TRBV5-4 to TRBJ1-1; the match to TRBD1 covers 7 bases. The germline gives CDR1 SGHNT, CDR2 YYREEE (reference sequence). CDR3 size: 15 residues. V lost 3 bases and J lost 4; bases outside the gene matches: 9. This CDR3 is CASSSPKGALTEAFF. CDR3 sequence (DNA): TGTGCCAGCAGCTCACCGAAGGGGGCGCTCACTGAAGCTTTCTTT.

This rearrangement joins TRBV28 to TRBJ2-3; 10 bases agree with TRBD2. V trimming: 8 bases; J trimming: 1 base; junction bases outside the gene matches: 12. The length of the CDR3 is 17 residues. The germline V gene encodes CDR1 MDHEN and CDR2 SYDVKM. In nucleotides, the CDR3 is TGTGCCAGCGCCGGGACACCTACTAGCGGGGGCACAGATACGCAGTATTTT. Its protein product is CASAGTPTSGGTDTQYF.

The V and J genes are TRBV7-2 and TRBJ2-7, with 8 nucleotides matching TRBD1. The CDR3 runs to 14 residues. V dropped 4 bases and J dropped 3; count of bases not matched to a gene: 5. The V gene's germline CDR1 is SGHTA and CDR2 FQGNSA. The CDR3 loop reads CASSSGGYNYEQYF. CDR3 coding DNA: TGTGCCAGCAGCTCAGGGGGCTACAACTACGAGCAGTACTTC.

The chain employs TRBV7-9 and TRBJ1-1; 7 nucleotides align to TRBD1. This CDR3 is built from 14 residues. V was pared by 4 bases and J by 6 bases, with 8 bases of the junction left unmatched. Germline V gives CDR1 SEHNR, CDR2 FQNEAQ (reference sequence). The CDR3 protein is CASSYSDRVPEAFF. DNA of the CDR3: TGTGCCAGCAGCTATAGCGACAGGGTTCCTGAAGCTTTCTTT.

This clone has only one observation. The V call is TRBV28, the J call TRBJ2-1; 9 bases are a match to TRBD2. The junction had 6 bases not matched to a gene; V was cut back by 6 bases and J by 6 bases. From germline, CDR1 is MDHEN and CDR2 SYDVKM. This CDR3 contains 14 residues. CDR3 nucleotide sequence: TGTGCCAGCAGAAAGGCGGGAGGGCCCAATGAGCAGTTCTTC. It encodes CASRKAGGPNEQFF.

The chain recombines TRBV7-3 with TRBJ2-2, with a weak D call TRBD1 (7 bases). Germline V lookup: CDR1 SGHTA, CDR2 FQGTGA. CDR3 length: 14 amino acids. The V end was cut by 7 bases, the J end by 7 bases, with 16 bases between. DNA for the CDR3: TGTGCCAGCACCCCAGGGGGGTCGAGCGGGGAGCTGTTTTTT. Translated: CASTPGGSSGELFF.

The chain employs TRBV5-4 and TRBJ2-5, with D maybe TRBD1 (6 bases). The ends were cut back, 3 bases at V and 4 bases at J, with 16 bases in the middle. Germline V lookup: CDR1 SGHNT, CDR2 YYREEE (reference sequence). There are 15 residues in the CDR3. CDR3 residues: CASSWGPHRVETQYF. In nucleotides, the CDR3 is TGTGCCAGCAGCTGGGGGCCCCACCGAGTAGAGACCCAGTACTTC.